A single sample is the source of the 30 T cell receptor beta chains below, sequenced in a study of response to subunit inactivated influenza vaccine. One entry per CDR3 protein results from TCRdb running MiXCR on the RT-PCR reads. The sample lists fewer than 550,000 distinct CDR3 sequences, about 25% occurring once. The material was CD4+ T cells sorted from PBMCs, obtained 4 to 6 days after vaccination. These receptors originate from a man between 45 and 60 years old who received an inactivated influenza vaccine.

This clonotype was seen a handful of times. This chain connects TRBV9 to TRBJ2-1, with 7 bases identical to TRBD1. The CDR3 has 14 amino acids. Germline V gives CDR1 SGDLS, CDR2 YYNGEE. Trimming removed 4 bases from V and 6 bases from J; junction bases left unmatched: 7. Here the CDR3 reads CASSYRGTVNEQFF. The DNA for the CDR3 is TGTGCCAGCAGCTATAGGGGGACAGTCAATGAGCAGTTCTTC. Based on the CDR3 plus reference TRBV9 and TRBJ2-1, the full variable domain is DSGVTQTPKHLITATGQRVTLRCSPRSGDLSVYWYQQSLDQGLQFLIQYYNGEERAKGNILERFSAQQFPDLHSELNLSSLELGDSALYFCASSYRGTVNEQFFGPGTRLTVL.

This clonotype was picked up a small number of times. The CDR3, as DNA: TGTGCCAGCAGCCTAGGGGTCCGAGAGACCCAGTACTTC. It translates to CASSLGVRETQYF. The chain couples TRBV7-2 to TRBJ2-5, with D possibly matching TRBD1 (5 bases). V gave up 5 bases and J gave up 4 bases, with 11 bases separating them. CDR1 is SGHTA, CDR2 FQGNSA, per germline. The CDR3 extends over 13 amino acids.

The chain carries TRBV4-3 and TRBJ2-1; tentative D call: TRBD2 (6 bases). V was cut by 0 bases and J by 9 bases, with 12 bases left in between. The CDR3 covers 14 residues. Germline loops: CDR1 LGHNA, CDR2 YSLEER. CDR3 in DNA: TGCGCCAGCAGCCAAGAGGCCCAGGGAGGTGAGCAGTTCTTC. Protein product: CASSQEAQGGEQFF.

The sample holds one count of this clonotype. The rearrangement links TRBV18 to TRBJ1-2; the match to TRBD1 covers 8 bases. This CDR3 has 14 amino acids. V lost 2 bases and J lost 2; bases outside the gene matches: 1. Germline loops: CDR1 KGHSH, CDR2 LQKENI. The CDR3 bases are TGTGCCAGCTCACCAAGGGACAGGAACTATGGCTACACCTTC. It translates to CASSPRDRNYGYTF.

This chain links TRBV29-1 with TRBJ2-3; TRBD1 or TRBD2 may be the D gene (5 bases each). The CDR3 contains 12 residues. Germline V lookup: CDR1 SQVTM, CDR2 ANQGSEA. Between the trimmed V and J ends, which lost 2 bases and 4 bases, there was a span of 7 bases. Written as DNA, the CDR3 is TGCAGCGTTGAATGGGACGCAGATACGCAGTATTTT. Protein: CSVEWDADTQYF.

This clonotype was seen a few times. The J gene is TRBJ2-7, the V gene TRBV7-2; D is possibly TRBD1 (6 bases). Trimming took 1 base from V and 6 from J, leaving 10 bases between them. Germline-derived CDR1 and CDR2 are SGHTA and FQGNSA. This CDR3 region has 13 residues. CDR3 sequence: CASSLGQGFEQYF. CDR3 coding DNA: TGTGCCAGCAGCTTAGGGCAGGGGTTCGAGCAGTACTTC.

This clonotype was seen a single time. V usage is TRBV30 and J usage is TRBJ2-7; D is uncertain. V was trimmed by 5 bases and J by 2 bases, leaving 7 bases between them. This CDR3 is 11 amino acids long. Per the germline V gene, CDR1 is GTSNPN and CDR2 is SVGIG (reference sequence). The chain's CDR3 is CAWGSTYEQYF. CDR3 nucleotide sequence: TGTGCCTGGGGGTCAACCTACGAGCAGTACTTC.

This clonotype was seen more than once but under ten times. The chain has TRBV4-3 and TRBJ2-3; a weak D match, TRBD1 (6 bases). The ends were cut back, 2 bases at V and 4 bases at J, with 13 bases in the middle. The V gene's germline CDR1 is LGHNA and CDR2 YSLEER. This CDR3 is built from 15 residues. The CDR3 sequence is CASSQTAAGADTQYF. CDR3 coding DNA: TGCGCCAGCAGCCAAACTGCTGCAGGGGCAGATACGCAGTATTTT.

This clonotype was counted between two and nine times. The chain couples TRBV5-1 to TRBJ2-1; TRBD2 aligns across 9 bases. Germline V lookup: CDR1 SGHRS, CDR2 YFSETQ. This CDR3 comprises 16 residues. V gave up 0 bases and J gave up 3 bases; unmatched junction bases: 4. The CDR3 region is CASSLAETSGYNEQFF. In DNA form, the CDR3 reads TGCGCCAGCAGCTTGGCCGAGACTAGCGGCTACAATGAGCAGTTCTTC.

The chain uses TRBV3-1 and TRBJ2-1; no reliable D call. Looked up from germline, CDR1 is LGHDT and CDR2 is YNNKEL (reference sequence). The germline V and J ends were trimmed by 2 bases and 6 bases, with 14 bases remaining between them. The CDR3 is 15 residues long. CDR3 in amino acids: CASSQMGWRSNEQFF. The CDR3 DNA follows: TGTGCCAGCAGCCAAATGGGCTGGCGATCCAATGAGCAGTTCTTC.

The rearrangement uses TRBV28 and TRBJ2-1; D unclear. V lost 7 bases, J lost 0 bases, and 16 bases lay in between. CDR3 length: 16 amino acids. Germline CDR1 and CDR2: MDHEN and SYDVKM. Here the CDR3 reads CASTGLRWDSYNEQFF. The CDR3 bases are TGTGCCAGCACCGGGCTAAGGTGGGACTCCTACAATGAGCAGTTCTTC.

This clonotype was picked up one time. The chain has TRBV20-1 and TRBJ2-2; no clear D. CDR1 is DFQATT, CDR2 SNEGSKA, per germline (reference sequence). V lost 2 bases, J lost 0 bases, and 4 bases lay in between. CDR3 length: 13 residues. The CDR3, as DNA: TGCAGTGCTAGAAGACCGAACACCGGGGAGCTGTTTTTT. It translates to CSARRPNTGELFF.

This clonotype turned up a few times. V is TRBV24-1 and J is TRBJ2-3, with TRBD1 identical over 11 bases. Germline V CDR1 and CDR2: KGHDR, SFDVKD. V was pared by 5 bases and J by 4 bases, with 7 bases of the junction left unmatched. This CDR3 spans 16 amino acids. The DNA of the CDR3 is TGTGCCACCAGTGGACGGGGACAGGGGGGCCCAGATACGCAGTATTTT. Protein: CATSGRGQGGPDTQYF.

This clonotype was counted a few times. The genes are TRBV20-1 and TRBJ1-1, with a weak D call TRBD1 (5 bases). The CDR3 extends over 15 amino acids. Germline V lookup: CDR1 DFQATT, CDR2 SNEGSKA (reference sequence). V gave up 1 base and J gave up 1 base, with 13 bases separating them. The CDR3 DNA sequence: TGCAGTGCTAGAGGAAGACAGCACTCGAACACTGAAGCTTTCTTT. Translating it yields CSARGRQHSNTEAFF.

This clonotype was recorded at least ten times. V is TRBV5-1 and J is TRBJ2-5; D might be TRBD2 (5 bases). Germline loops: CDR1 SGHRS, CDR2 YFSETQ. V shed 0 bases and J shed 7 bases, with 13 bases lying between them. This CDR3 region has 14 residues. CDR3 protein: CASSLGPTEGTQYF. CDR3 DNA sequence: TGCGCCAGCAGCTTGGGGCCCACCGAGGGGACCCAGTACTTC.

There are a few counts of this clonotype. V usage is TRBV9 and J usage is TRBJ1-4; D uncertain. CDR1 and CDR2 (germline): SGDLS, YYNGEE. Trimming cost V 0 bases and J 8 bases, with 14 bases left between them. The CDR3 covers 15 residues. CDR3 DNA sequence: TGTGCCAGCAGCGTAGCTGGGAGGGCACCCGAAAAACTGTTTTTT. Protein product: CASSVAGRAPEKLFF. The variable domain in full, completed from reference TRBV9 and TRBJ1-4, reads DSGVTQTPKHLITATGQRVTLRCSPRSGDLSVYWYQQSLDQGLQFLIQYYNGEERAKGNILERFSAQQFPDLHSELNLSSLELGDSALYFCASSVAGRAPEKLFFGSGTQLSVL.

V gene TRBV12-3 or TRBV12-4 combines with J gene TRBJ2-5; TRBD2 is a possible D gene (6 bases). V shed 3 bases and J shed 1 base, with 12 bases lying between them. The CDR3 sequence is 15 residues long. CDR3 sequence: CASSFSGGTQETQYF. CDR3 in DNA: TGTGCCAGCAGTTTCTCCGGGGGAACCCAAGAGACCCAGTACTTC.

The table lists this clonotype with a few counts. The rearrangement joins TRBV10-3 to TRBJ2-5; 7 bases align to TRBD2. J gave up 1 base and V 6 bases, and 5 bases lay outside the gene matches. The CDR3 covers 14 residues. Germline V gives CDR1 ENHRY, CDR2 SYGVKD. The CDR3 nucleotides read TGTGCCATCAGCCCTACTAGCGTCCAAGAGACCCAGTACTTC. This codes for CAISPTSVQETQYF.

V is TRBV20-1 and J is TRBJ2-1, with TRBD2 identical over 15 bases. V shed 3 bases, J shed 4 bases, and the junction held 4 bases outside the gene matches. This CDR3 spans 16 amino acids. From germline, CDR1 is DFQATT and CDR2 SNEGSKA (reference sequence). CDR3: CSARVGTSGRYNEQFF. CDR3 DNA sequence: TGCAGTGCTAGGGTCGGGACTAGCGGGAGGTACAATGAGCAGTTCTTC.

This clonotype was seen a handful of times. The genes are TRBV6-6 and TRBJ1-1, with a possible D match to TRBD1 (6 bases). Germline V CDR1 and CDR2: MNHNY, SVGAGI (reference sequence). Trimming left V 0 bases short and J 8 bases short, with 10 bases between. The CDR3 has 13 amino acids. The CDR3 reads CASSYSHQGEAFF. DNA of the CDR3: TGTGCCAGCAGTTACTCCCACCAGGGGGAAGCTTTCTTT.

This clonotype was counted at least ten times. V and J are TRBV24-1 and TRBJ2-3; 12 bases are a match to TRBD2. V lost 5 bases, J lost 2 bases, and 7 bases stayed unmatched. The germline V gene encodes CDR1 KGHDR and CDR2 SFDVKD. The CDR3 runs to 17 residues. The CDR3 region is CATSGTSGKTNTDTQYF. CDR3 in DNA: TGTGCCACCAGTGGGACTAGCGGGAAAACAAACACAGATACGCAGTATTTT.

This clonotype was picked up a small number of times. The chain uses TRBV20-1 and TRBJ2-2, with D maybe TRBD2 (6 bases). The CDR3 extends over 14 amino acids. V shed 5 bases and J shed 6 bases, with 16 bases lying between them. Looked up from germline, CDR1 is DFQATT and CDR2 is SNEGSKA (reference sequence). The CDR3 nucleotides read TGCAGTGCTTCTAGAGATACTAGCCCCGGGGAGCTGTTTTTT. Its protein product is CSASRDTSPGELFF.

This clonotype has a handful of counts. This chain uses TRBV30 with TRBJ2-7, with D perhaps TRBD1 (5 bases). The CDR3 is 13 residues long. With 0 bases removed from V and 6 bases from J, the gap between germline ends came to 12 bases. CDR1 and CDR2 from the germline V gene are GTSNPN and SVGIG (reference sequence). CDR3: CAWSVAPQGEQYF. CDR3 DNA: TGTGCCTGGAGTGTAGCGCCCCAGGGCGAGCAGTACTTC. The whole variable domain, filled in from reference TRBV30 and TRBJ2-7, reads SQTIHQWPATLVQPVGSPLSLECTVEGTSNPNLYWYRQAAGRGLQLLFYSVGIGQISSEVPQNLSASRPQDRQFILSSKKLLLSDSGFYLCAWSVAPQGEQYFGPGTRLTVT.

This clonotype was counted ten times or more. This sequence joins TRBV20-1 and TRBJ2-1; 11 positions agree with TRBD2. Germline lookup yields CDR1 DFQATT and CDR2 SNEGSKA (reference sequence). The CDR3 totals 12 residues. The CDR3 region is CRAGTSGGRQFF. The CDR3 DNA follows: TGCAGAGCCGGGACTAGCGGAGGCCGGCAGTTCTTC.

CDR3 sequence (DNA): TGTGCCAGCAGCCGACGTCGAACTAGCGGGGTAAATGAGCAGTTCTTC. Amino acids: CASSRRRTSGVNEQFF. The chain couples TRBV11-2 to TRBJ2-1; the match to TRBD2 covers 10 bases. The junction had 11 bases not matched to a gene; V was cut back by 5 bases and J by 7 bases. This CDR3 region has 16 residues. Germline assignment: CDR1 SGHAT and CDR2 FQNNGV.

This clonotype occurred a few times. The V call is TRBV4-3, the J call TRBJ2-2; TRBD1 is a possible D gene (6 bases). Germline CDR1 and CDR2: LGHNA and YSLEER. Trimming stripped 0 bases from V and 3 bases from J, with 17 bases between. The CDR3 consists of 18 residues. CDR3 loop: CASSQEQGNRPYTGELFF. The CDR3 DNA follows: TGCGCCAGCAGCCAAGAACAGGGCAATCGACCTTACACCGGGGAGCTGTTTTTT.

This clonotype was seen ten or more times. The V gene is TRBV6-1, the J gene TRBJ2-5; 11 bases line up with TRBD2. Germline loops: CDR1 MNHNS, CDR2 SASEGT. This CDR3 comprises 15 residues. The J segment lost 5 bases and the V segment lost 6 bases, leaving 8 bases of the junction unmatched. In DNA form, the CDR3 reads TGTGCCAGCAGCGAACTAGCGGGAGTTGGGGAGACCCAGTACTTC. It yields the protein CASSELAGVGETQYF.

The table lists this clonotype with many counts. The chain is built from TRBV28 and TRBJ2-7; D not certain. Germline lookup yields CDR1 MDHEN and CDR2 SYDVKM. The CDR3 sequence is 14 residues long. V lost 6 bases to trimming and J lost 1 base, with 13 bases between them. The CDR3 sequence is CASRYRAPSYEQYF. DNA for the CDR3: TGTGCCAGCAGGTATAGGGCGCCTTCCTACGAGCAGTACTTC.

This clonotype was detected a few times. The chain uses TRBV6-2 or TRBV6-3 and TRBJ1-1; 9 nucleotides agree with TRBD1. V was clipped by 0 bases and J by 1 base; unmatched bases: 9. Looked up from germline, CDR1 is MNHEY and CDR2 is SVGEGT. The CDR3 consists of 18 residues. CDR3 loop: CASSYSFRTGQGNTEAFF. CDR3 DNA sequence: TGTGCCAGCAGTTACTCATTCCGAACGGGACAGGGGAACACTGAAGCTTTCTTT.

V gene TRBV10-3 combines with J gene TRBJ1-3; D call uncertain. From germline, CDR1 is ENHRY and CDR2 SYGVKD. CDR3 size: 15 residues. V gave up 7 bases and J gave up 3 bases, with 16 bases separating them. The CDR3 protein is CAIMGNGRGGNTIYF. CDR3 sequence (DNA): TGTGCCATCATGGGAAACGGACGAGGTGGAAACACCATATATTTT.